Described below is a single T cell receptor beta chain sequence and its context. Its antigen is unknown. The record has no base qualities; no much larger clone is one base away. This sample is part of a study of shared clonotypes between healthy human individuals (dated by TCRdb to between 2020 and 2021). Turning to the overall study: Three men and a couple of women, aged 18 to 49 years, made up the cohort. For each donor, three plates each were used for CD4 naive and CD4 memory, two plates were used for CD8 naive, and one plate was used for CD8 memory. To estimate repertoire size and how much clonotypes are shared between individuals, the study performed deep sequencing of blood TCR repertoires from a few healthy adults. Different laboratories and diverse techniques were used to prepare libraries and sequence TCR repertoires, to increase sequencing depth and limit assay-specific biases. Each donor's leukapheresis produced roughly between about 0.85 and 10 billion PBMCs.

Healthy HIV-negative adults with no recently reported acute infections or vaccinations were included as donors. Every donor was a Caucasian adult living in Nashville, Tennessee, USA. CD4+ T cells were enriched through magnetic negative selection, after which naive cells were positively selected on CD45RA and the remaining negative fraction served as the memory subset. Blood was collected by leukapheresis, and PBMCs were isolated by Ficoll-Histopaque density gradient centrifugation and then cryopreserved in liquid nitrogen vapor phase. Purity and quantity of every magnetically sorted T cell population were checked by analytical flow cytometry. From each sorted fraction, genomic DNA was isolated and quantified by UV absorbance on a Nanodrop 2000c. The research as a whole found: Sampling was restricted to blood, and TCR repertoires in tissue are likely to differ from TCR repertoires in blood. Incomplete sequencing was indicated by rarefaction of sorted-subset datasets, despite the large sequencing depth. Higher generation probabilities were observed for clonotypes shared by all four sorted-subset donors than for non-shared clonotypes. Estimated clonotype richness was generally larger for naive than for memory subsets. Approximately 5% of naive CD4, approximately 3.7% of naive CD8, approximately 2.2% of memory CD4, and about 0.4% of memory CD8 clonotypes were shared across several donors. Pairwise subsampling indicated that sequencing depth was expected to affect the degree of clonotype sharing among donors. The small number of donors limited the genetic and exposure-history diversity represented.

The germline V end is reduced by 1 base and the J end by 4 bases; junction bases left unmatched: 7. The CDR3 numbers 16 residues from cysteine through phenylalanine. Left in the record is the CDR3 DNA by itself, 48 bases read in frame from the first base. The germline V gene yields SGHVS for CDR1 and FNYEAQ for CDR2. Using the deep immunoSEQ assay, multiplex PCR amplified TCR CDR3 regions from genomic DNA. Genomic DNA extracted from each cell subset was distributed evenly over all wells of several immunoSEQ 96-well plates, and each plate served as one replicate. For sorted subsets, each replicate PCR was loaded with 200 ng genomic DNA, equivalent to 30,000 or so T cell genomes. The purified libraries were quantified using a Qubit 3.0 fluorometer, sized with a Bioanalyzer 2100, and then quantified again using the KAPA Library Quantification kit. Every immunoSEQ 96-well plate was sequenced on a separate single-read 150-cycle Illumina NextSeq 550 flow cell. In the authors' own workflow: Because the immunoSEQ output included only junctional sequences and no quality scores, the filtering could not be the same as the filtering used for full-length reads. Sequences were annotated with PyIR, a Python wrapper for IgBLAST v1.9, and V/J genes and CDR3 were assigned using IMGT germline references. Reads were filtered out if the reads had weak V/J assignments (E-value above 1e-6), no CDR3, stop codons, out-of-frame junctions, or ambiguous translated residues. V3J clonotypes were defined as sequences sharing the same inferred V gene, J gene, and CDR3 amino acid sequence. To compute the percentage overlap between repertoires, the number of shared unique clonotypes was divided by the size of the smaller repertoire. Richness of each repertoire was evaluated using RTK rarefaction, the Chao1 estimator, and Recon v2.1 estimates of unobserved clonotypes. Generation probabilities were computed with OLGA for all TCRbeta clonotypes obtained by the gDNA method from a few donors. The table was pulled from immuneACCESS by TCRdb, which kept in-frame rearrangements only. Such tables lose some clones; where checked, under half of the loss comes from unresolved V genes, and the rest has no known cause. Clonal size and the V and J genes are those of that table, whereas D and trimming came from the DNA. This sample comprises under 1,100,000 clones, about 74% of them detected only once. The ten largest account for about 1.5% of the sample.

The source material was memory CD4+ T cells sorted from blood. The label giving this sample's cell subset or site can be read as: CD45RA-negative fraction. This TCR was recovered from a man aged 18 to 30 in good health. The chain links TRBV7-6 with TRBJ2-3, with TRBD2 matching 8 junction bases. This receptor carries the CDR3 CASSLEPAGVSDTQYF. The DNA sequence is as follows: TGTGCCAGCAGCTTAGAACCAGCGGGAGTGTCAGATACGCAGTATTTT.